This TCR beta chain was sequenced for a study of cytomegalovirus exposure and HLA in healthy donors. Study-wide results and caveats: The authors listed around 150 TCR beta chains as cytomegalovirus-associated.

Profiled with immunoSEQ multiplex PCR; TCRdb holds only in-frame clones, not every one. The table has fewer than 200,000 clones, around nine tenths seen once. This CDR3 spans 16 amino acids. Unmatched junction bases numbered 17, after V lost 6 bases and J lost 9 bases. Germline CDR1 reads MNHNY; CDR2 reads SVGAGI (reference sequence). For this clone: Its antigen is currently unknown.

V and J are TRBV6-6 and TRBJ1-2; TRBD1 agrees at 9 bases. Material: PBMCs. The sequence was collected from a woman under 40 in good health and CMV-seronegative. CDR3 protein: CASSSTGTGTLLSYTF. In nucleotides, the CDR3 is TGTGCCAGCAGCTCGACCGGGACAGGGACGCTTCTTAGCTACACCTTC.